Shown below are 15 T cell receptor beta chains from a single sample sequenced in a study of OX40 agonist ivuxolimab in advanced cancers. Receptors were amplified or captured by the immunoSEQ multiplex PCR assay. Here the immuneACCESS table is served through TCRdb, limited to in-frame sequences with V and J called. Missing clones are a known gap in these copies; in checked studies unresolved V genes cover under half, and the rest lacks a known reason. The sample profile shows 64,000 or so clones; approximately 80% of them were found once. The biggest ten clones account for 0.7% of the sample. The sequencing used CD4+ or CD8+ T cells sorted from blood, collected in a trial of the OX40 agonist ivuxolimab. All receptors come from an adult with an advanced solid tumor such as melanoma, head and neck, liver or kidney cancer.

This clone was seen just once. The chain carries TRBV11-2 and TRBJ2-7; 8 bases are a match to TRBD2. V was pared by 2 bases and J by 3 bases, with 6 bases of the junction left unmatched. The CDR3 sequence is 15 residues long. The germline gives CDR1 SGHAT, CDR2 FQNNGV. CDR3 protein: CASSLWSGSNYEQYF. CDR3 in DNA: TGTGCCAGCAGCTTATGGAGCGGGAGTAACTACGAGCAGTACTTC.

The V and J genes are TRBV7-9 and TRBJ2-5; the D is unclear. V lost 3 bases and J 4 bases, leaving 6 bases between the germline ends. The CDR3 sequence is 12 residues long. Germline assignment: CDR1 SEHNR and CDR2 FQNEAQ (reference sequence). The CDR3 loop reads CASSFTRETQYF. DNA for the CDR3: TGTGCCAGCAGCTTCACCCGAGAGACCCAGTACTTC.

J is TRBJ2-2 and V is TRBV4-2; TRBD2 matches at 7 bases. This CDR3 is built from 16 residues. Germline V gives CDR1 LGHNA, CDR2 YNFKEQ. The ends lost 0 bases at V and 5 bases at J; junction bases unmatched: 6. This CDR3 is CASSQDSGGWTGELFF. DNA of the CDR3: TGTGCCAGCAGCCAAGATTCCGGGGGGTGGACCGGGGAGCTGTTTTTT.

The V gene is TRBV7-2, the J gene TRBJ2-2; maybe TRBD2 (6 bases). The CDR3 has 15 amino acids. Per germline, CDR1 SGHTA and CDR2 FQGNSA. Deletions cut 6 bases from V and 5 bases from J, with 16 bases between. In nucleotides, the CDR3 is TGTGCCAGCAGACTAGCCCTCGGGCGGACCGGGGAGCTGTTTTTT. Its translation is CASRLALGRTGELFF.

CDR3 sequence: CASSSSRATPDSTDTQYF. CDR3 in DNA: TGTGCCAGCAGCTCCAGTAGGGCGACACCCGACAGCACAGATACGCAGTATTTT. The J gene is TRBJ2-3, the V gene TRBV7-9; no firm D call. CDR1 and CDR2 (germline): SEHNR, FQNEAQ (reference sequence). CDR3 size: 18 residues. V was clipped by 4 bases and J by 0 bases, with 20 bases between them. The variable domain in full, with the rest retrieved from reference TRBV7-9 and TRBJ2-3, is DTGVSQNPRHKITKRGQNVTFRCDPISEHNRLYWYRQTLGQGPEFLTYFQNEAQLEKSRLLSDRFSAERPKGSFSTLEIQRTEQGDSAMYLCASSSSRATPDSTDTQYFGPGTRLTVL.

The CDR3 bases are TGTGCCAGCAGTTTAGCGGGAGGGCCCTACGAGCAGTACTTC. The encoded protein is CASSLAGGPYEQYF. This chain uses TRBV6-1 with TRBJ2-7; TRBD2 aligns across 11 bases. The V gene end was trimmed by 5 bases and the J gene end by 2 bases; junction bases not matched to a gene: 2. This CDR3 contains 14 residues. Germline V gene sequence: CDR1 MNHNS, CDR2 SASEGT.

This chain joins TRBV7-6 and TRBJ2-1; 10 bases are shared with TRBD1. The CDR3 is 16 residues long. V shed 5 bases and J 7 bases; nucleotides not matched to a gene: 11. The germline gives CDR1 SGHVS, CDR2 FNYEAQ. The CDR3 spells CASSRPWGQGRNEQFF. The CDR3 DNA reads TGTGCCAGCAGCCGCCCGTGGGGACAGGGGAGAAATGAGCAGTTCTTC.

The rearrangement uses TRBV7-9 and TRBJ1-1, with 10 positions matching TRBD1. This CDR3 is 13 amino acids long. Germline CDR1 SEHNR, CDR2 FQNEAQ (reference sequence). Trimming took 8 bases from V and 3 from J; bases not matched to a gene: 3. In nucleotides, the CDR3 is TGTGCCAGCGGACAGGGGGTCGACACTGAAGCTTTCTTT. The encoded protein is CASGQGVDTEAFF.

Only a few counts were recorded for this clone. The genes are TRBV4-2 and TRBJ1-2; no firm D call. The CDR3 runs 15 residues. V was clipped by 0 bases and J by 4 bases, with 12 bases between them. Germline-derived CDR1 and CDR2 are LGHNA and YNFKEQ. The CDR3 spells CASSQDLMIRYGYTF. The CDR3 coding sequence is TGTGCCAGCAGCCAAGACCTTATGATACGCTATGGCTACACCTTC.

The chain couples TRBV19 to TRBJ2-3; TRBD2 is a possible D gene (6 bases). Germline loops: CDR1 LNHDA, CDR2 SQIVND (reference sequence). The CDR3 totals 17 residues. Trimming pared 3 bases from V and 1 base from J, leaving 17 bases between. CDR3 DNA sequence: TGTGCCAGTAGTATGCCGGCGGGGCTGTTACGCACAGATACGCAGTATTTT. This translates into CASSMPAGLLRTDTQYF.

The chain joins TRBV19 to TRBJ1-1; perhaps TRBD1 as D (5 bases). The CDR3 loop spans 14 amino acids. Trimming removed 7 bases from V and 4 bases from J, with 16 bases in between. CDR1 is LNHDA and CDR2 is SQIVND in the germline V gene (reference sequence). In DNA form, the CDR3 reads TGTGCCAGTACCAGGGACGGTGGGGTCACTGAAGCTTTCTTT. Translating it yields CASTRDGGVTEAFF.

This clone was counted a single time. This chain joins TRBV29-1 and TRBJ2-5; D gene ambiguous. Trimming removed 7 bases from V and 4 bases from J, with 10 bases in between. CDR1 and CDR2 (germline): SQVTM, ANQGSEA. CDR3 length: 11 residues. CDR3 DNA sequence: TGCAGCGCCGAGGATGTAGAGACCCAGTACTTC. This gives the protein CSAEDVETQYF.

The chain employs TRBV5-4 and TRBJ2-3, with unresolved D. Trimming removed 1 base from V and 1 base from J, with 7 bases in between. This CDR3 has 14 amino acids. The germline CDR1 and CDR2 sequences are SGHNT and YYREEE (reference sequence). The CDR3 is CASSLYEGTDTQYF. In DNA, the CDR3 is TGTGCCAGCAGCTTGTACGAGGGCACAGATACGCAGTATTTT.

In this sample, this clone turned up once. The same CDR3 arises from other DNA sequences in this sample as well. V usage is TRBV6-1 and J usage is TRBJ1-2; D not resolved. Per the germline V gene, CDR1 is MNHNS and CDR2 is SASEGT. The CDR3 runs 12 residues. Trimming pared 6 bases from V and 5 bases from J, leaving 10 bases between. DNA of the CDR3: TGTGCCAGCAGCGAACGGGGATATGGCTACACCTTC. This codes for CASSERGYGYTF.

The chain couples TRBV4-2 to TRBJ2-5; no reliable D call. CDR1 and CDR2 from the germline V gene are LGHNA and YNFKEQ. The CDR3 consists of 16 residues. The germline V and J ends were trimmed by 3 bases and 1 base, with 15 bases remaining between them. CDR3: CASSQAPAWIQETQYF. In nucleotides, the CDR3 is TGTGCCAGCAGCCAGGCCCCTGCTTGGATCCAAGAGACCCAGTACTTC.